What follows are 21 T cell receptor beta chains derived from one specimen sequenced in a study of cytomegalovirus exposure and HLA in healthy donors (dated by TCRdb to about 2017). The library came from the immunoSEQ multiplex PCR assay. A mixture of 60 forward primers for TCR Vbeta segments and 13 reverse primers for TCR Jbeta segments was used in the multiplex PCR. TCRdb carries this immuneACCESS record with in-frame sequences only. Its versions omit some clonotypes, under half of them owing to an unresolved V gene in the studies checked, with the rest unexplained. The sample table records 150,000 to 200,000 clones. Over 1% of the sample goes to the ten largest clones. Input material: PBMCs. The source is a woman aged 55-69 years in good health and CMV-seronegative.

J is TRBJ2-1 and V is TRBV5-4; 8 bases align to TRBD2. The CDR3 totals 15 residues. Germline trimming cut 3 bases from V and 8 bases from J; bases unmatched to any gene: 10. Germline V gene data show CDR1 as SGHNT and CDR2 as YYREEE (reference sequence). CDR3: CASSYSSAGVDEQFF. CDR3 coding DNA: TGTGCCAGCAGCTACTCATCAGCGGGAGTGGATGAGCAGTTCTTC.

The chain couples TRBV7-9 to TRBJ2-1, with D maybe TRBD1 (6 bases). Trimming removed 5 bases at V and 7 bases at J, with 12 bases between. The CDR3 extends over 13 amino acids. CDR1 is SEHNR and CDR2 is FQNEAQ in the germline V gene (reference sequence). This CDR3 reads CASSRSRGNEQFF. CDR3 nucleotides: TGTGCCAGCAGCCGTTCCAGGGGAAATGAGCAGTTCTTC.

The rearrangement uses TRBV27 and TRBJ1-1; D gene uncertain. In germline, CDR1 is MNHEY, CDR2 SMNVEV (reference sequence). Trimming cost V 3 bases and J 5 bases, with 13 bases left between them. CDR3 length: 14 residues. The CDR3 DNA is TGTGCCAGCAGTTTTCTAGGAGCCCGGACTGAAGCTTTCTTT. Protein sequence: CASSFLGARTEAFF.

The gene calls are TRBV4-1 and TRBJ1-1; a possible D gene is TRBD1 (6 bases). This CDR3 has 15 amino acids. The V end lost 2 bases, the J end lost 5 bases, and 15 bases lay between the germline ends. Per the germline V gene, CDR1 is MGHRA and CDR2 is YSYEKL. CDR3 protein: CASSQPRQAGTEAFF. The CDR3 coding sequence is TGCGCCAGCAGCCAACCGAGACAGGCAGGGACTGAAGCTTTCTTT.

V and J are TRBV6-1 and TRBJ2-3; 8 nucleotides match TRBD1. Trimming took 4 bases from V and 0 from J; bases not matched to a gene: 6. CDR1 is MNHNS and CDR2 is SASEGT in the germline V gene. The CDR3 loop spans 16 amino acids. The chain's CDR3 is CASSVQGAPSTDTQYF. Written as DNA, the CDR3 is TGTGCCAGCAGTGTTCAGGGGGCGCCCAGCACAGATACGCAGTATTTT.

The V gene is TRBV5-5, the J gene TRBJ1-1, with a possible D match to TRBD1 (5 bases). Germline V CDR1 and CDR2: SGHKS, YYEKEE (reference sequence). CDR3 length equals 14 residues. V was shortened by 2 bases and J by 1 base, with 9 bases between the two germline ends. This CDR3 reads CASSFSRANTEAFF. Written as DNA, the CDR3 is TGTGCCAGCAGCTTTTCCAGGGCGAACACTGAAGCTTTCTTT. Using reference TRBV5-5 and TRBJ1-1 for the parts outside the CDR3, the full variable domain is DAGVTQSPTHLIKTRGQQVTLRCSPISGHKSVSWYQQVLGQGPQFIFQYYEKEERGRGNFPDRFSARQFPNYSSELNVNALLLGDSALYLCASSFSRANTEAFFGQGTRLTVV.

The V gene is TRBV7-9, the J gene TRBJ2-1, with D maybe TRBD2 (6 bases). Per germline, CDR1 SEHNR and CDR2 FQNEAQ (reference sequence). This CDR3 has 14 residues. V was clipped by 5 bases and J by 2 bases, with 10 bases between them. The CDR3 loop is CASSPPGAYNEQFF. The CDR3 DNA reads TGTGCCAGCAGCCCGCCGGGGGCCTACAATGAGCAGTTCTTC. The entire variable domain, with the rest obtained from reference TRBV7-9 and TRBJ2-1, is as follows: DTGVSQNPRHKITKRGQNVTFRCDPISEHNRLYWYRQTLGQGPEFLTYFQNEAQLEKSRLLSDRFSAERPKGSFSTLEIQRTEQGDSAMYLCASSPPGAYNEQFFGPGTRLTVL.

V usage is TRBV6-1 and J usage is TRBJ1-1; D is possibly TRBD1 (5 bases). Trimming took 3 bases from V and 4 from J, leaving 12 bases between them. CDR1 is MNHNS, CDR2 SASEGT, per germline. The length of the CDR3 is 14 residues. In DNA, the CDR3 is TGTGCCAGCAGTGAGCAGGGAGGCGGCACTGAAGCTTTCTTT. This encodes CASSEQGGGTEAFF.

Remarks on this clone: Other nucleotide sequences from this sample produce the same CDR3. CDR3: CASSFSGSSYEQYF. The CDR3 nucleotides are TGCGCCAGCAGCTTTTCCGGGTCCTCCTACGAGCAGTACTTC. The chain is built from TRBV5-1 and TRBJ2-7, with no clear D. In germline, CDR1 is SGHRS, CDR2 YFSETQ. With 2 bases removed from V and 0 bases from J, the gap between germline ends came to 9 bases. The length of the CDR3 is 14 residues.

The V gene is TRBV23-1, the J gene TRBJ2-7; a possible D gene is TRBD2 (6 bases). TRBV23-1 qualifies as an ORF whose function is uncertain. The CDR3 runs to 16 residues. Trimming stripped 2 bases from V and 0 bases from J, with 14 bases between. The CDR3 protein is CASSQRGRGFSYEQYF. The CDR3 DNA reads as TGCGCCAGCAGTCAAAGGGGTCGGGGGTTCTCCTACGAGCAGTACTTC.

The chain uses TRBV15 and TRBJ1-5; a weak D match, TRBD1 (5 bases). CDR3 size: 12 residues. V gave up 5 bases and J gave up 5 bases, with 7 bases separating them. Germline CDR1 LNHNV, CDR2 YYDKDF (reference sequence). CDR3 sequence (DNA): TGTGCCACCAGCGACAGCTATCAGCCCCAGCATTTT. This sequence encodes CATSDSYQPQHF.

The chain links TRBV7-9 to TRBJ2-7; 8 bases match TRBD1. Germline loops: CDR1 SEHNR, CDR2 FQNEAQ (reference sequence). CDR3 length: 14 residues. With V trimmed by 4 bases and J by 3 bases, 5 bases remained unmatched. CDR3 in amino acids: CASSSGTGGYEQYF. In nucleotides, the CDR3 is TGTGCCAGCAGCTCGGGGACAGGAGGCTACGAGCAGTACTTC.

This chain uses TRBV7-9 with TRBJ1-1; TRBD1 might be the D (5 bases). Trimming removed 5 bases at V and 0 bases at J, with 10 bases between. Germline-derived CDR1 and CDR2 are SEHNR and FQNEAQ (reference sequence). The CDR3 length is 14 residues. The CDR3 region has the DNA TGTGCCAGCAGCAAAGACAGAATGAACACTGAAGCTTTCTTT. Amino acids: CASSKDRMNTEAFF.

This chain uses TRBV11-3 with TRBJ2-1, with 15 bases fitting TRBD2. Germline assignment: CDR1 SGHNT and CDR2 YENEEA. The junction had 7 bases not matched to a gene; V was cut back by 5 bases and J by 8 bases. CDR3 length: 16 amino acids. The CDR3 loop reads CASSEGTSGRSHEQFF. The DNA for the CDR3 is TGTGCCAGCAGCGAGGGGACTAGCGGGAGGTCCCATGAGCAGTTCTTC.

V usage is TRBV7-3 and J usage is TRBJ2-2; D is perhaps TRBD2 (5 bases). Germline lookup yields CDR1 SGHTA and CDR2 FQGTGA. V was cut by 6 bases and J by 6 bases, with 11 bases left in between. The CDR3 has 13 amino acids. DNA of the CDR3: TGTGCCAGCAGTCCCCGGGGTGCCGGGGAGCTGTTTTTT. Translating gives CASSPRGAGELFF.

The DNA for the CDR3 is TGTGCCAGCAGTGAATCGATGGGGCAATACCACGAGCAGTACTTC. It specifies CASSESMGQYHEQYF. The genes are TRBV2 and TRBJ2-7; possibly TRBD1 for D (5 bases). The CDR3 spans 15 residues. CDR1 SNHLY and CDR2 FYNNEI come from the germline V gene. V lost 2 bases to trimming and J lost 5 bases, with 16 bases between them.

The chain couples TRBV7-3 to TRBJ1-1; D may be TRBD1 (5 bases). CDR1 and CDR2 (germline): SGHTA, FQGTGA. The CDR3 length is 15 residues. The V end was cut by 1 base, the J end by 1 base, with 10 bases between. CDR3 protein: CASSLMAGSNTEAFF. DNA for the CDR3: TGTGCCAGCAGCTTAATGGCAGGGTCGAACACTGAAGCTTTCTTT.

This chain connects TRBV4-3 to TRBJ2-3; 7 nucleotides agree with TRBD2. CDR1 and CDR2 (germline): LGHNA, YSLEER. V dropped 5 bases and J dropped 3; count of bases not matched to a gene: 17. The CDR3 has 18 residues. CDR3 sequence reads: CASSKVPLAGGETDTQYF. The CDR3 DNA sequence: TGCGCCAGCAGCAAAGTACCCCTAGCTGGGGGGGAAACAGATACGCAGTATTTT.

The chain carries TRBV7-9 and TRBJ2-1; a weak D match, TRBD1 (6 bases). In germline, CDR1 is SEHNR, CDR2 FQNEAQ (reference sequence). With 4 bases removed from V and 7 bases from J, the gap between germline ends came to 11 bases. The CDR3 sequence is 13 residues long. CDR3 sequence reads: CASSSLGGNEQFF. The CDR3 nucleotides are TGTGCCAGCAGCTCTCTAGGGGGAAATGAGCAGTTCTTC.

The V and J genes are TRBV27 and TRBJ1-2; perhaps TRBD1 as D (6 bases). This CDR3 has 14 residues. The V end lost 4 bases, the J end lost 7 bases, and 16 bases lay between the germline ends. Germline lookup yields CDR1 MNHEY and CDR2 SMNVEV (reference sequence). The CDR3 sequence: CASSSFFRGGGYTF. Here the CDR3 DNA reads TGTGCCAGCAGTTCCTTTTTCAGGGGCGGTGGCTACACCTTC.

This chain joins TRBV7-8 and TRBJ1-2; 9 bases fit TRBD1. V lost 0 bases, J lost 1 base, and 3 bases stayed unmatched. Germline loops: CDR1 SGHVS, CDR2 FQNEAQ. There are 16 residues in the CDR3. CDR3 nucleotides: TGTGCCAGCAGCTTAGCGAGACAGGGGGGTAACTATGGCTACACCTTC. This codes for CASSLARQGGNYGYTF. Variable domain in full (rest from reference TRBV7-8 and TRBJ1-2): GAGVSQSPRYKVAKRGQDVALRCDPISGHVSLFWYQQALGQGPEFLTYFQNEAQLDKSGLPSDRFFAERPEGSVSTLKIQRTQQEDSAVYLCASSLARQGGNYGYTFGSGTRLTVV.